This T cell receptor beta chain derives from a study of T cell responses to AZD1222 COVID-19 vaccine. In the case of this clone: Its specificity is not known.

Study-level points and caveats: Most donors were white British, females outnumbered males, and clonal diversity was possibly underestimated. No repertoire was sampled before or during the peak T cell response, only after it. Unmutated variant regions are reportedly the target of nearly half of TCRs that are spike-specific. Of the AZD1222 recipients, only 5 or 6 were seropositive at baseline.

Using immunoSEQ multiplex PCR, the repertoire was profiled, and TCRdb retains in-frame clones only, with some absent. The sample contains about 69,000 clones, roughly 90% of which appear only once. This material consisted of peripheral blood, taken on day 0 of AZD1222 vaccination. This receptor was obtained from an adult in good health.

CDR3 DNA: TGTGCCAGCAGCTTAGGCATGGGACTAGCTGTTCAAGAGACCCAGTACTTC. It translates to CASSLGMGLAVQETQYF. The chain has TRBV7-9 and TRBJ2-5; 9 bases fit TRBD2. V shed 1 base and J 2 bases; nucleotides not matched to a gene: 8. Germline values: CDR1 SEHNR, CDR2 FQNEAQ (reference sequence). The CDR3 has 17 residues.